This record concerns one T cell receptor (beta chain) sequence. What it binds is not known. With a much larger clone just one base away, this may be a read error. The germline gives CDR1 SNHLY, CDR2 FYNNEI. Germline trimming cut 6 bases from V and 1 base from J; bases unmatched to any gene: 10. The CDR3 is made up of 16 amino acids. These data come from a study of Graves' ophthalmopathy and Graves' hyperthyroidism. Study outcomes and limitations: Sensitivity reached less than 71% and specificity approximately 78% when the model predicted ophthalmopathy progression.

Beta-chain TCR CDR3 regions were amplified from RNA transcripts. HTBI primers were employed in first-round RT-PCR, then a second-round multiplex PCR followed. Via MiXCR, TCRdb re-called the multiplex PCR reads, giving one row per CDR3 protein. The sample consists of over a million distinct CDR3 sequences, about 40% of them appearing once. Input material: peripheral blood or thyroid tissue (not recorded which). The source of this sequence is an adult man with Graves' hyperthyroidism. This chain connects TRBV2 to TRBJ1-1; the match to TRBD1 covers 8 bases. The CDR3 reads CASRNQRQGRNTEAFF. The CDR3 bases are TGTGCCAGCAGAAACCAAAGACAGGGGCGGAACACTGAAGCTTTCTTT.